This T cell receptor beta chain was identified during a study of CD8 T cells in Susac syndrome. Trimming shortened V by 4 bases and J by 3 bases, and 14 bases separated the two germline ends. This CDR3 comprises 15 residues. Germline V lookup: CDR1 SEHNR, CDR2 FQNEAQ (reference sequence). The authors reverse transcribed about 0.45 to 1 ug RNA with random hexamers. It was immunoSEQ multiplex PCR that amplified TCR beta CDR3 across 54 Vbeta and 13 Jbeta. Using its own MiXCR run on the immunoSEQ multiplex PCR reads, TCRdb lists one record per CDR3 protein. The repertoire includes roughly 200,000 distinct CDR3 sequences, 94% of them detected once, and 0.12% sits in the top ten.

The genes are TRBV7-9 and TRBJ2-3; D may be TRBD2 (7 bases). This receptor was obtained from a human donor with Susac syndrome. Sequenced sample: CD4+ T cells from PBMCs. The CDR3: CASSSRGAGTDTQYF. The CDR3, as DNA: TGTGCCAGCAGCTCCCGGGGGGCCGGTACAGATACGCAGTATTTT. The entire variable domain, with the rest obtained from reference TRBV7-9 and TRBJ2-3, is as follows: DTGVSQNPRHKITKRGQNVTFRCDPISEHNRLYWYRQTLGQGPEFLTYFQNEAQLEKSRLLSDRFSAERPKGSFSTLEIQRTEQGDSAMYLCASSSRGAGTDTQYFGPGTRLTVL.